The 14 T cell receptor beta chains in this list originate from one sample, sequenced in a study of T cell repertoires in aging, cancer and after chemotherapy. Rearranged V-D-J TRB sequences were amplified with a mixed TRB-A/B primer pool. TCRdb processed the multiplex PCR reads anew with MiXCR; each CDR3 protein has one entry. This table has roughly 2,000 distinct CDR3 sequences, around three fifths appearing once. TCR beta rearrangements were amplified from peripheral blood genomic DNA. The sample was blood. The receptors originated from a human donor with a blood cancer.

This clonotype was seen a few times. This chain connects TRBV5-6 to TRBJ2-3; 9 bases align to TRBD2. The germline CDR1 and CDR2 sequences are SGHDT and YYEEEE. CDR3 size: 14 residues. The V gene end was trimmed by 4 bases and the J gene end by 4 bases; junction bases not matched to a gene: 4. The CDR3 here is CASSAGGGPDTQYF. In nucleotides, the CDR3 is TGTGCCAGCAGCGCGGGGGGGGGTCCAGATACGCAGTATTTT.

Details on this clonotype: Because the CDR3 is missing its conserved closing phenylalanine or tryptophan, this is likely a read error. The V and J genes are TRBV6-1 and TRBJ2-7; 7 positions match TRBD2. This CDR3 has 14 residues. Germline V gene lookup returns CDR1 MNHNS and CDR2 SASEGT. V was clipped by 8 bases and J by 7 bases; unmatched bases: 14. The CDR3 sequence is CASPYAGASWEQYL. Written as DNA, the CDR3 is TGTGCCAGCCCCTACGCGGGAGCCTCTTGGGAGCAGTACTTA.

The V and J genes are TRBV12-3 or TRBV12-4 and TRBJ1-5; 8 positions agree with TRBD1. V lost 5 bases to trimming and J lost 7 bases; unmatched junction nucleotides: 7. The CDR3 runs 14 residues. CDR3 nucleotide sequence: TGTGCCAGCAGTATCGACAGGGGAGTACAGCCCCAGCATTTT. Residues: CASSIDRGVQPQHF.

A single count supports this clonotype. The chain carries TRBV12-3 or TRBV12-4 and TRBJ2-1, with 10 nucleotides matching TRBD2. The CDR3 has 15 amino acids. Unmatched junction bases numbered 5, after V lost 3 bases and J lost 6 bases. The CDR3 here is CASSFLLAGVNEQFF. DNA for the CDR3: TGTGCCAGCAGTTTTCTTCTAGCGGGGGTCAATGAGCAGTTCTTC.

This clonotype came up once. The chain is built from TRBV6-6 and TRBJ1-5, with 9 bases fitting TRBD1. The germline V gene encodes CDR1 MNHNY and CDR2 SVGAGI (reference sequence). The CDR3 is 13 amino acids. Trimming at V came to 6 bases and at J to 5 bases, leaving 2 bases not matched to a gene. Here the CDR3 reads CASRTGGHQPQHF. DNA for the CDR3: TGTGCCAGCAGGACAGGGGGTCATCAGCCCCAGCATTTT.

V and J are TRBV6-5 and TRBJ2-1, with D maybe TRBD2 (5 bases). V lost 6 bases, J lost 8 bases, and 23 bases lay in between. The CDR3 is 16 amino acids. From germline, CDR1 is MNHEY and CDR2 SVGAGI. The CDR3 protein is CASSLGKADRSDEQFF. Written as DNA, the CDR3 is TGTGCCAGCAGCTTGGGTAAAGCGGACCGGTCCGATGAGCAGTTCTTC.

This clonotype has only a few counts. The chain couples TRBV29-1 to TRBJ2-3; D could derive from TRBD1 or TRBD2 (5 bases each). Germline V gene data show CDR1 as SQVTM and CDR2 as ANQGSEA. The CDR3 has 15 residues. Trimming took off 7 bases at V and 3 bases at J, with 20 bases between the two ends. CDR3 nucleotide sequence: TGCAGCGGCAAACGGGACCGCCCGGGGACAGATACGCAGTATTTT. It yields the protein CSGKRDRPGTDTQYF.

This chain uses TRBV10-1 with TRBJ2-3; 7 bases are a match to TRBD2. CDR3 length: 14 amino acids. In germline, CDR1 is WNHNN, CDR2 SYGVQD (reference sequence). The V gene end was trimmed by 4 bases and the J gene end by 0 bases; junction bases not matched to a gene: 1. The CDR3 region is CASSVSGSTDTQYF. Here the CDR3 DNA reads TGCGCCAGCAGTGTTAGCGGGAGCACAGATACGCAGTATTTT.

This clonotype has just a few counts. This chain joins TRBV11-3 and TRBJ2-1; 11 bases agree with TRBD1. J lost 7 bases, V lost 1 base, and 6 bases had no gene match. Germline V CDR1 and CDR2: SGHNT, YENEEA. The length of the CDR3 is 16 residues. The CDR3 coding sequence is TGTGCCAGCAGCTTAGTAGGACAGGGGGCGAGGAATGAGCAGTTCTTC. It codes for CASSLVGQGARNEQFF.

In this sample, this clonotype turned up a few times. This rearrangement joins TRBV20-1 to TRBJ2-1, with a weak D call TRBD2 (5 bases). The V gene lost 3 bases and the J gene lost 4 bases, with 10 bases spanning the gap. The CDR3 consists of 13 residues. From germline, CDR1 is DFQATT and CDR2 SNEGSKA (reference sequence). CDR3 amino acids: CSASVSGYNEQFF. DNA of the CDR3: TGCAGTGCTAGTGTGAGCGGATACAATGAGCAGTTCTTC.

The V gene is TRBV29-1, the J gene TRBJ2-7, with 8 positions matching TRBD2. The CDR3 extends over 15 amino acids. CDR1 SQVTM and CDR2 ANQGSEA come from the germline V gene. V was pared by 3 bases and J by 3 bases, with 10 bases of the junction left unmatched. The CDR3 loop reads CSVEALREGGYEQYF. In nucleotides, the CDR3 is TGCAGCGTTGAGGCCCTCCGGGAGGGGGGCTACGAGCAGTACTTC.

Regarding this clonotype: At one end, the junction sequence differs from germline, possibly due to a read error. The V gene is TRBV6-1, the J gene TRBJ1-1; perhaps TRBD1 as D (6 bases). The CDR3 runs to 13 residues. The germline V gene encodes CDR1 MNHNS and CDR2 SASEGT. Here the CDR3 reads CASSLDRYTKAFF. DNA of the CDR3: TGTGCCAGCAGTTTAGACAGGTACACTAAAGCTTTCTTT.

This clonotype occurred once. The chain couples TRBV5-6 to TRBJ2-6; the match to TRBD1 covers 7 bases. Looked up from germline, CDR1 is SGHDT and CDR2 is YYEEEE. CDR3 size: 16 residues. After removal of 0 bases from V and 2 bases from J, the junction contained 2 bases not matched to a gene. The CDR3 is CASSLAQGAGANVLTF. The CDR3 DNA follows: TGTGCCAGCAGCTTGGCCCAGGGGGCTGGGGCCAACGTCCTGACTTTC.

This chain links TRBV20-1 with TRBJ2-7, with a weak D call TRBD1 (6 bases). Per germline, CDR1 DFQATT and CDR2 SNEGSKA (reference sequence). CDR3 size: 15 residues. V lost 3 bases and J lost 4, with 19 bases in between. CDR3 DNA: TGCAGTGCTAGCGATACAGGGAGTTGGGGGTACGAGCAGTACTTC. This encodes CSASDTGSWGYEQYF.